This T cell receptor (beta chain) emerged from a study of vaccination and CD4 T cells after COVID-19. Study-wide background: Control cultures were supplied with a CEFX pool, an HIV-1 Nef pool, or no peptide at all.

Cultured CD4+ T cells had their DNA profiled by the Oncomine TCR Beta short-read assay. TCRdb re-derived calls from the PCR reads in MiXCR, one entry per CDR3 protein. The table shows under 8,000 distinct CDR3 sequences, with approximately 52% occurring only once. The study, taken as a whole, reports: Early timepoints after natural infection were not analyzed in these convalescent patients.

Described treatment: roughly ten-day PBMC culture with coronavirus spike peptide pools or control peptides (ViraFEST assay). First, ViraFEST expanded antigen-specific T cells with peptide pools, and next it sequenced the TCRs. Only a few counts were recorded for this clonotype. The antigen remains unidentified. The CDR3 consists of 13 residues. Looked up from germline, CDR1 is MRHNA and CDR2 is SNTAGT. The germline V and J ends were trimmed by 2 bases and 8 bases, with 7 bases remaining between them. V usage is TRBV6-4 and J usage is TRBJ1-6, with no clear D. The origin of this receptor is a human donor who had recovered from COVID-19. The sequencing sample was made of CD4+ T cells from blood, cultured in vitro. CDR3 nucleotide sequence: TGTGCCAGCAGTGACAGCCCTTATTCACCCCTCCACTTT. Translating it yields CASSDSPYSPLHF.